This T cell receptor (beta chain) is from a study of CD8+ T cells in alopecia areata. Trimming removed 0 bases at V and 4 bases at J, with 7 bases between. From germline, CDR1 is SGHDT and CDR2 YYEEEE. The CDR3 is made up of 14 amino acids. As concerns this clone: Its antigen is still unknown.

In each case, RNA was isolated and then reverse transcribed into cDNA as the sequencing template. Using immunoSEQ multiplex PCR, the repertoire was profiled, and TCRdb retains in-frame clones only, with some absent. The data contain more than 200,000 clones, roughly two thirds of them singletons. The study's findings and limits: Sequencing of scalp samples also includes resident alphabeta T cells from normal skin.

The chain couples TRBV5-6 to TRBJ1-4; D call uncertain. The source of this sequence is a human donor with alopecia areata. The sequenced sample was CD4+ T cells sorted from blood, obtained at week 0. The CDR3 DNA sequence: TGTGCCAGCAGCTTGGATCCGAATAATGAAAAACTGTTTTTT. Encoded protein: CASSLDPNNEKLFF. Full variable domain (outside the CDR3, taken from reference TRBV5-6 and TRBJ1-4): DAGVTQSPTHLIKTRGQQVTLRCSPKSGHDTVSWYQQALGQGPQFIFQYYEEEERQRGNFPDRFSGHQFPNYSSELNVNALLLGDSALYLCASSLDPNNEKLFFGSGTQLSVL.